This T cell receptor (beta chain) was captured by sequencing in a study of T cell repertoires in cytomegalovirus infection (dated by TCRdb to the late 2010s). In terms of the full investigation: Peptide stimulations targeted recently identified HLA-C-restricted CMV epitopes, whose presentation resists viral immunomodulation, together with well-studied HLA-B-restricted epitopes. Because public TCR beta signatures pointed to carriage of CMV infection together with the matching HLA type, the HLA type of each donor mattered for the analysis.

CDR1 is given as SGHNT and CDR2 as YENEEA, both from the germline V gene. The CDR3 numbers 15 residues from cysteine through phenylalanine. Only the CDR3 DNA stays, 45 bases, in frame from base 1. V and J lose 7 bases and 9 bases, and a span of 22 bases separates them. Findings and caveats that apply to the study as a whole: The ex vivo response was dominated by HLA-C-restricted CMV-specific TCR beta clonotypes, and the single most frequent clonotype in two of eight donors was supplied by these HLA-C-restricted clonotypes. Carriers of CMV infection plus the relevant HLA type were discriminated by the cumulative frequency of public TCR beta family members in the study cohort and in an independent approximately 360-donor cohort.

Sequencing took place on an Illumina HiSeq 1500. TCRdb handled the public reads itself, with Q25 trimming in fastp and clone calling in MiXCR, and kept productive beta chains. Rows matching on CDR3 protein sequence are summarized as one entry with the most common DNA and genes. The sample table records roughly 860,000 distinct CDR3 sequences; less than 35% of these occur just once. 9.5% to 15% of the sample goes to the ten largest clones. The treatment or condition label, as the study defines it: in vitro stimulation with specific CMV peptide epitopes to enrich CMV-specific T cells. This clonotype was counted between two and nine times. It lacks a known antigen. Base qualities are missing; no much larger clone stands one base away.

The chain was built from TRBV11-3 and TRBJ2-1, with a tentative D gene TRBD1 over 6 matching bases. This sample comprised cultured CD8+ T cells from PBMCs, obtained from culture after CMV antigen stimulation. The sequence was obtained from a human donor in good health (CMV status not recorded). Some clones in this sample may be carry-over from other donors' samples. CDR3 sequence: CASTYETGPRGEQFF. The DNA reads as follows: TGTGCCAGCACCTACGAGACAGGCCCTCGGGGTGAGCAGTTCTTC.